The T cell receptor (beta chain) under discussion was sequenced for a study of T cell responses to AZD1222 COVID-19 vaccine. To note about this clone: Its antigen is unidentified.

The V end was cut by 3 bases, the J end by 5 bases, with 16 bases between. The CDR3 sequence is 16 residues long. CDR1 and CDR2 from the germline V gene are KGHSH and LQKENI. Repertoires were generated with immunoSEQ multiplex PCR, while TCRdb's copy carries only in-frame clones and drops some. The sample holds around 200,000 clones, 85% to 95% seen once. Study-level findings and limits: Just a handful of AZD1222 recipients were seropositive at baseline. Repertoire sampling happened only post peak T cell response.

This sequence originates from an adult in good health. This specimen consisted of peripheral blood, obtained on day 0 of AZD1222 vaccination. The genes are TRBV18 and TRBJ2-2; perhaps TRBD2 as D (6 bases). In DNA, the CDR3 is TGTGCCAGCTCACCCCCGGAGGGCTTGGGTACCGGGGAGCTGTTTTTT. Its translation is CASSPPEGLGTGELFF.